This T cell receptor (beta chain) was captured by sequencing in a study of T cells after yellow fever vaccination. Study-level background: Preparation used SMART-Seq v4 Ultra Low Input for the low-cell-number fractions. General observations from the study: Though it reached lower strength, the secondary response hit its peak faster, day 5 versus 15.

In its sample, this clonotype was seen a few times. Its antigen is unidentified. Template-switching 5'RACE yielded the TCR cDNA; a universal primer site and UMIs were added in the process. TCRdb analysed the 5' RACE reads with MiXCR anew, one entry per CDR3 protein. Counted here are nearly 300,000 distinct CDR3 sequences, under 9% occurring once; the ten biggest clones make up about 3.5%. V lost 6 bases, J lost 9 bases, and 19 bases lay in between. CDR3 length: 14 amino acids. This receptor was taken from a man younger than 35 who received the YFV17D yellow fever vaccine. The sample in question was CD4+ T cells sorted from PBMCs, obtained 5 days after the yellow fever booster vaccination. The chain is built from TRBV12-3 or TRBV12-4 and TRBJ2-3; D might be TRBD1 or TRBD2, each matching 5 bases. The CDR3 DNA is TGTGCCAGCAGCCAACCCGGGGCCCCCGGGACGCAGTATTTT. Protein: CASSQPGAPGTQYF.